One and the same sample provided the 28 T cell receptor beta chains below, sequenced in a study of CD8+ T cells in alopecia areata. In each case, RNA was isolated and then reverse transcribed into cDNA as the sequencing template. Here immunoSEQ multiplex PCR was the method, and the copy in TCRdb shows in-frame clones only, minus some. The data show about 200,000 clones, around two fifths seen once. Treatment defined: oral pan-JAK inhibitor, 5-10 mg twice daily. Specimen: CD4+ T cells sorted from blood, collected at week 34, from a patient treated with tofacitinib. Receptors originate from a human donor with alopecia areata.

The chain couples TRBV23-1 to TRBJ2-3, with 7 bases identical to TRBD2. TRBV23-1 is an open reading frame whose function is uncertain. With 0 bases clipped from V and 0 bases from J, the junction kept 6 bases outside the gene matches. The CDR3 runs to 17 residues. The DNA for the CDR3 is TGCGCCAGCAGTCAATCGGTCGGTAGCGGGAGCACAGATACGCAGTATTTT. Encoded protein: CASSQSVGSGSTDTQYF.

The V and J genes are TRBV14 and TRBJ2-5, with D maybe TRBD2 (5 bases). In germline, CDR1 is SGHDN, CDR2 FVKESK. This CDR3 has 15 residues. V shed 0 bases and J shed 5 bases, with 13 bases lying between them. CDR3 loop: CASSQDPRDSETQYF. The CDR3 bases are TGTGCCAGCAGCCAAGATCCACGGGATTCGGAGACCCAGTACTTC.

This clone turned up a few times. The chain couples TRBV9 to TRBJ2-2, with TRBD1 as a possible D gene (6 bases). Germline V gives CDR1 SGDLS, CDR2 YYNGEE. V was clipped by 0 bases and J by 0 bases, with 9 bases between them. There are 16 residues in the CDR3. As DNA, the CDR3 is TGTGCCAGCAGCGTAGTCGCAGGGGCGAACACCGGGGAGCTGTTTTTT. Its protein is CASSVVAGANTGELFF.

This rearrangement joins TRBV7-7 to TRBJ2-2; no reliable D call. The CDR3 is made up of 14 amino acids. The germline gives CDR1 SSHAT, CDR2 FNYEAQ (reference sequence). The V end lost 0 bases, the J end lost 2 bases, and 4 bases lay between the germline ends. The CDR3 here is CASSLAGNTGELFF. The CDR3 DNA follows: TGTGCCAGCAGCTTAGCGGGCAACACCGGGGAGCTGTTTTTT.

The V call is TRBV9, the J call TRBJ2-2; 8 bases match TRBD1. This CDR3 region has 15 residues. CDR1 and CDR2 from the germline V gene are SGDLS and YYNGEE. V shed 1 base, J shed 3 bases, and the junction held 2 bases outside the gene matches. CDR3 nucleotide sequence: TGTGCCAGCAGCGTACAGGACAGGGACACCGGGGAGCTGTTTTTT. This codes for CASSVQDRDTGELFF.

The chain joins TRBV5-6 to TRBJ1-2; D uncertain. CDR3 size: 14 residues. CDR1 and CDR2 from the germline V gene are SGHDT and YYEEEE. The V gene lost 0 bases and the J gene lost 9 bases, with 15 bases spanning the gap. The DNA of the CDR3 is TGTGCCAGCAGCTTGGGCACTTCCGGGGTACGCTACACCTTC. This codes for CASSLGTSGVRYTF.

The chain employs TRBV19 and TRBJ2-7, with D possibly TRBD2 on 5 matching bases. Looked up from germline, CDR1 is LNHDA and CDR2 is SQIVND (reference sequence). CDR3 length: 15 residues. V was clipped by 4 bases and J by 0 bases, with 13 bases between them. The CDR3 DNA is TGTGCCAGTAGTACGGACTTCTCCGGCTCCTACGAGCAGTACTTC. It encodes CASSTDFSGSYEQYF.

The chain carries TRBV28 and TRBJ1-2; D might be TRBD1 (5 bases). CDR3 length equals 13 residues. Germline CDR1 and CDR2: MDHEN and SYDVKM. Trimming pared 6 bases from V and 2 bases from J, leaving 10 bases between. The CDR3 reads CASRGRANYGYTF. CDR3 bases: TGTGCCAGCAGGGGCAGGGCCAACTATGGCTACACCTTC.

This clone was counted only a few times. V gene TRBV11-2 combines with J gene TRBJ1-4; D is uncertain. Germline V gives CDR1 SGHAT, CDR2 FQNNGV. This CDR3 comprises 12 residues. V dropped 6 bases and J dropped 10 bases, with 12 bases sitting between them. CDR3 sequence reads: CASRKTEVKLFF. CDR3 sequence (DNA): TGTGCCAGCAGAAAGACGGAGGTAAAACTGTTTTTT.

V and J are TRBV19 and TRBJ1-1, with TRBD1 as a possible D gene (6 bases). V was trimmed by 3 bases and J by 1 base, leaving 18 bases between them. The CDR3 runs 17 residues. Germline CDR1 LNHDA, CDR2 SQIVND (reference sequence). The CDR3 region is CASSMGRGRGRNTEAFF. The DNA of the CDR3 is TGTGCCAGTAGTATGGGAAGGGGCAGGGGACGGAACACTGAAGCTTTCTTT.

The rearrangement links TRBV5-1 to TRBJ2-1, with no clear D. Germline CDR1 and CDR2: SGHRS and YFSETQ. Trimming cost V 3 bases and J 7 bases, with 11 bases left between them. The CDR3 is 13 residues long. CDR3 DNA sequence: TGCGCCAGCAGCTGGAAAGAGTTGAATGAGCAGTTCTTC. Translation: CASSWKELNEQFF.

For the CDR3, the DNA is TGTGCCAGCAGCGTAGATGGGTATAGCAATCAGCCCCAGCATTTT. Translating it yields CASSVDGYSNQPQHF. The rearrangement links TRBV9 to TRBJ1-5; D gene unclear. The germline CDR1 and CDR2 sequences are SGDLS and YYNGEE. The CDR3 runs 15 residues. Deletions cut 0 bases from V and 0 bases from J, with 7 bases between.

This clone was counted between two and nine times. The rearrangement links TRBV6-5 to TRBJ1-1, with D unresolved. V lost 7 bases to trimming and J lost 2 bases, with 14 bases between them. CDR1 MNHEY and CDR2 SVGAGI come from the germline V gene. The CDR3 is made up of 14 amino acids. The CDR3 DNA is TGTGCCAGCAAGATAGGGCCCAGCAACACTGAAGCTTTCTTT. Amino acids: CASKIGPSNTEAFF.

The chain combines TRBV25-1 with TRBJ1-2; D call uncertain. The CDR3 totals 13 residues. Trimming left V 9 bases short and J 1 base short, with 12 bases between. The V gene's germline CDR1 is MGHDK and CDR2 SYGVNS. CDR3 in DNA: TGTGCCAGTTCGGGGAATCTTAACTATGGCTACACCTTC. Amino acid sequence: CASSGNLNYGYTF.

The rearrangement uses TRBV5-1 and TRBJ2-3; D gene unclear. The CDR3 runs 15 residues. The V end was cut by 2 bases, the J end by 0 bases, with 10 bases between. Germline CDR1 reads SGHRS; CDR2 reads YFSETQ. CDR3 sequence reads: CASSFKGSSTDTQYF. CDR3 DNA sequence: TGCGCCAGCAGCTTCAAGGGCTCCAGCACAGATACGCAGTATTTT.

This clone turned up a few times. The genes are TRBV7-3 and TRBJ1-6; no clear D. The V and J ends lost 1 base and 6 bases respectively, with 4 bases between them. This CDR3 has 13 amino acids. In germline, CDR1 is SGHTA, CDR2 FQGTGA. The chain's CDR3 is CASSLKGNSPLHF. The CDR3 bases are TGTGCCAGCAGCTTAAAGGGTAATTCACCCCTCCACTTT.

The chain employs TRBV5-1 and TRBJ1-4; D remains unclear. CDR3 length: 14 residues. V lost 4 bases and J 0 bases, leaving 7 bases between the germline ends. The germline V gene encodes CDR1 SGHRS and CDR2 YFSETQ. CDR3: CASSPGTTNEKLFF. The CDR3 DNA is TGCGCCAGCAGCCCGGGGACAACTAATGAAAAACTGTTTTTT.

This clone was counted only a few times. V usage is TRBV10-3 and J usage is TRBJ2-1; 8 nucleotides align to TRBD2. CDR3 length: 13 amino acids. Germline V CDR1 and CDR2: ENHRY, SYGVKD. Losses at the gene ends were 7 bases for V and 5 bases for J; bases not matched to a gene: 4. The CDR3 spells CAITERENNEQFF. The CDR3 DNA is TGTGCCATCACCGAGCGGGAGAACAATGAGCAGTTCTTC.

This chain uses TRBV30 with TRBJ2-1; TRBD1 matches 10 bases. Germline CDR1 is GTSNPN and CDR2 is SVGIG (reference sequence). CDR3 length equals 15 residues. The ends lost 0 bases at V and 3 bases at J; junction bases unmatched: 2. The CDR3: CAWSVGTGVYNEQFF. In nucleotides, the CDR3 is TGTGCCTGGAGTGTGGGGACAGGGGTCTACAATGAGCAGTTCTTC.

This clone was counted only a few times. The chain has TRBV5-1 and TRBJ1-2; D is perhaps TRBD1 (5 bases). The CDR3 contains 16 residues. The germline V and J ends were trimmed by 0 bases and 5 bases, with 17 bases remaining between them. Germline CDR1 is SGHRS and CDR2 is YFSETQ. In nucleotides, the CDR3 is TGCGCCAGCAGCTTGGACCAGGGCCGCCGATCTTATGGCTACACCTTC. This sequence encodes CASSLDQGRRSYGYTF.

This clone was counted only a few times. V usage is TRBV30 and J usage is TRBJ2-5; possibly TRBD1 or TRBD2 for D (5 bases each). CDR3 length equals 14 residues. The V end was cut by 0 bases, the J end by 4 bases, with 12 bases between. Germline V CDR1 and CDR2: GTSNPN, SVGIG (reference sequence). The CDR3 reads CAWSVFPGRETQYF. CDR3 DNA: TGTGCCTGGAGTGTCTTTCCGGGGCGAGAGACCCAGTACTTC.

This clone was picked up a small number of times. This chain uses TRBV19 with TRBJ2-2; D gene ambiguous. CDR3 size: 13 residues. Germline CDR1 and CDR2: LNHDA and SQIVND (reference sequence). Trimming shortened V by 8 bases and J by 1 base, and 8 bases separated the two germline ends. For the CDR3, the DNA is TGTGCCAGTTCGGACCAGAACACCGGGGAGCTGTTTTTT. As protein: CASSDQNTGELFF. Using reference TRBV19 and TRBJ2-2 for the parts outside the CDR3, the full variable domain is DGGITQSPKYLFRKEGQNVTLSCEQNLNHDAMYWYRQDPGQGLRLIYYSQIVNDFQKGDIAEGYSVSREKKESFPLTVTSAQKNPTAFYLCASSDQNTGELFFGEGSRLTVL.

The rearrangement links TRBV30 to TRBJ1-1, with D uncertain. V lost 0 bases to trimming and J lost 7 bases, with 12 bases between them. The CDR3 loop spans 13 amino acids. The germline gives CDR1 GTSNPN, CDR2 SVGIG (reference sequence). The CDR3 sequence is CAWSVRSGLEAFF. Written as DNA, the CDR3 is TGTGCCTGGAGTGTACGATCCGGCCTTGAAGCTTTCTTT.

The chain couples TRBV7-8 to TRBJ2-3; D may correspond to TRBD1 or TRBD2 (5 bases each). CDR1 and CDR2 from the germline V gene are SGHVS and FQNEAQ. The CDR3 extends over 15 amino acids. Trimming cost V 2 bases and J 5 bases, with 14 bases left between them. In DNA form, the CDR3 reads TGTGCCAGCAGCTTATTGAGAGGGGAAGGAGATACGCAGTATTTT. Translation gives CASSLLRGEGDTQYF.

With regard to this clone: Other DNA sequences in this sample translate to the same CDR3. J is TRBJ2-7 and V is TRBV6-5; 11 nucleotides line up with TRBD1. CDR1 MNHEY and CDR2 SVGAGI come from the germline V gene. J was trimmed by 0 bases and V by 4 bases; bases with no gene match: 2. The CDR3 length is 15 residues. This chain's CDR3 is CASSSGTGGSYEQYF. The CDR3 DNA reads TGTGCCAGCAGTTCCGGGACAGGGGGCTCCTACGAGCAGTACTTC.

V gene TRBV5-1 combines with J gene TRBJ2-6, with a tentative D call TRBD2 (5 bases). V was pared by 4 bases and J by 0 bases, with 11 bases between. From germline, CDR1 is SGHRS and CDR2 YFSETQ. The CDR3 contains 16 residues. The CDR3 DNA follows: TGCGCCAGCAGCCCGCCGCTAGCCTCTGGGGCCAACGTCCTGACTTTC. This translates into CASSPPLASGANVLTF.

The V call is TRBV30, the J call TRBJ1-1; the D is unclear. CDR1 GTSNPN and CDR2 SVGIG come from the germline V gene (reference sequence). The CDR3 is made up of 11 amino acids. CDR3 sequence (DNA): TGTGGCGCTCAACGAACAGACCAAGCTTTCTTT. Translation: CGAQRTDQAFF.

V gene TRBV11-2 combines with J gene TRBJ2-3, with D perhaps being TRBD1 or TRBD2 (5 bases each). Trimming stripped 5 bases from V and 3 bases from J, with 12 bases between. Germline V gene lookup returns CDR1 SGHAT and CDR2 FQNNGV. This CDR3 spans 14 amino acids. CDR3 sequence (DNA): TGTGCCAGCAGCCGGGACCCGAAGACAGATACGCAGTATTTT. Protein: CASSRDPKTDTQYF.